This is a list of T cell receptor beta chains from one sample in a study of blood T cells in healthy people across ages. TCRdb processed the 5' RACE reads anew with MiXCR; each CDR3 protein has one entry. The data contain 1.5 million or so distinct CDR3 sequences, 40% to 45% of them seen just once; the ten biggest clones take up just over 4%. The source material was blood. The source is a woman under 30 in good health. Each CDR3 is given with its conserved first and last residue. The order of the fields is clone size, J gene, V gene, D gene, CDR3 DNA, CDR3 protein. The D gene is left open where the match is weak. Rows may omit the clone size; those that give it use once, few, many or a size class.

. | TRBJ2-1 | TRBV7-2 | . | TGTGCCAGCAGCTTAGGGAGTAGCGGACACAATGAGCAGTTCTTC | CASSLGSSGHNEQFF
. | TRBJ1-1 | TRBV20-1 | . | TGCAGTGCTCCCGACAGGTATGAAGCTTTCTTT | CSAPDRYEAFF
. | TRBJ2-1 | TRBV20-1 | TRBD2 | TGCAGTGCTCCAATCAGCGGGAGGCCGTCCTACAATGAGCAGTTCTTC | CSAPISGRPSYNEQFF
. | TRBJ2-5 | TRBV5-1 | TRBD2 | TGCGCCAGCAGCTTGGCGCCTAGCGGTCAAGAGACCCAGTACTTC | CASSLAPSGQETQYF
. | TRBJ1-2 | TRBV30 | TRBD1 | TGTGCCTGGAGCCGGACAGGAAACTATGGCTACACCTTC | CAWSRTGNYGYTF
. | TRBJ2-5 | TRBV7-2 | . | TGTGCCAGCAGCTCCGGGCCCGACGGTACCCAGTACTTC | CASSSGPDGTQYF
. | TRBJ2-1 | TRBV7-2 | . | TGTGCCAGCAGCCCCTATTCGGGAGCCTACAATGAGCAGTTCTTC | CASSPYSGAYNEQFF
few | TRBJ2-1 | TRBV7-9 | . | TGTGCCAGCAGCTTAGTTATCGGTTCCTACAATGAGCAGTTCTTC | CASSLVIGSYNEQFF
few | TRBJ1-2 | TRBV7-2 | TRBD1 | TGTGCCAGCAGCTACCAGGACAGGGTTACCTTCGGCTACACCTTC | CASSYQDRVTFGYTF
few | TRBJ2-5 | TRBV7-7 | . | TGTGCTAGCAGCTTCAACCGAGACGGAAAAGAGACCCAGTACTTC | CASSFNRDGKETQYF
. | TRBJ2-1 | TRBV7-3 | TRBD2 | TGTGCCAGCAGCTTAAATCCTAGCGGGAACCCCTACAATGAGCAGTTCTTC | CASSLNPSGNPYNEQFF
. | TRBJ1-1 | TRBV19 | . | TGTGCCAGTAGTATCTACAGGGACACTGAAGCTTTCTTT | CASSIYRDTEAFF
many | TRBJ2-3 | TRBV7-2 | TRBD2 | TGTGCCAGCAGCTTAGCGGGACTAGCGAAGAATACGCAGTATTTT | CASSLAGLAKNTQYF
. | TRBJ2-1 | TRBV24-1 | . | TGTGCCACCAGTGATTCCCAAGTTAAGGCTGTAACTGAGCAGTTCTTC | CATSDSQVKAVTEQFF
. | TRBJ2-1 | TRBV20-1 | . | TGCAGTGCTTCGGACTACTCCTACAATGAGCAGTTCTTC | CSASDYSYNEQFF
. | TRBJ1-1 | TRBV12-3/TRBV12-4 | TRBD1 | TGTGCCAGCAGTTTGAGGACAGGTCCGAACACTGAAGCTTTCTTT | CASSLRTGPNTEAFF
. | TRBJ1-1 | TRBV13 | . | TGTGCCAGCAACTATCGGGTGCACACTGAAGCTTTCTTT | CASNYRVHTEAFF
. | TRBJ2-6 | TRBV4-1 | TRBD1 | TGCGCCAGCAGCTCAAACAGGGGGCGCGGTACTGGTGGGGCCAACGTCCTGACTTTC | CASSSNRGRGTGGANVLTF
once | TRBJ2-3 | TRBV7-9 | TRBD2 | TGTGCCAGCAGCCCACCTGGACTAGCGGGGGTTAGCACAGATACGCAGTATTTT | CASSPPGLAGVSTDTQYF
. | TRBJ2-5 | TRBV5-1 | . | TGCGCCAGCAGCATTGGACTTCTCAGGGGAGAGACCCAGTACTTC | CASSIGLLRGETQYF
. | TRBJ2-1 | TRBV12-3/TRBV12-4 | TRBD2 | TGTGCCAGCAGTTTCTGGCGGGGGGGCTCCTACAATGAGCAGTTCTTC | CASSFWRGGSYNEQFF
few | TRBJ2-7 | TRBV14 | . | TGTGCCAGCGGCTACCAGAACTACGAGCAGTACTTC | CASGYQNYEQYF
. | TRBJ2-5 | TRBV7-9 | . | TGTGCCAGCAGCTTAGTTTCGCCGTTCCTCGATGAGCAGTACTTC | CASSLVSPFLDEQYF
. | TRBJ2-5 | TRBV28 | TRBD2 | TGTGCCAGCAGTTTAGGGACTAGCGGGGACTACCAAGAGACCCAGTACTTC | CASSLGTSGDYQETQYF
. | TRBJ2-3 | TRBV20-1 | . | TGCAGTGCTAGAGGCGGGGCCCCGTGGAATACGCAGTATTTT | CSARGGAPWNTQYF
few | TRBJ2-2 | TRBV4-3 | . | TGCGCCAGCAGCCAACGACAGAACACCGGGGAGCTGTTTTTT | CASSQRQNTGELFF
few | TRBJ1-2 | TRBV14 | . | TGTGCCAGCAGCCAAGATTCCTTGGGCTATGGCTACACCTTC | CASSQDSLGYGYTF
few | TRBJ2-1 | TRBV20-1 | . | TGCAGTGCCCGGACAGCGAACTCCTACAATGAGCAGTTCTTC | CSARTANSYNEQFF
. | TRBJ1-5 | TRBV15 | . | TGTGCCACCAGCAGGTCTGGGGCGGGTCAGCCCCAGCATTTT | CATSRSGAGQPQHF
. | TRBJ2-1 | TRBV10-3 | . | TGTGCCATCAGAATCGCAGGGAGCTCCTACAATGAGCAGTTCTTC | CAIRIAGSSYNEQFF
. | TRBJ1-5 | TRBV10-3 | . | TGTGCCATCTCGGTCACAGGGCCTAGCAATCAGCCCCAGCATTTT | CAISVTGPSNQPQHF
. | TRBJ2-1 | TRBV14 | TRBD1 | TGTGCCAGCAGCCAAGTTTTGGGACAGGGTTTGTACAATGAGCAGTTCTTC | CASSQVLGQGLYNEQFF
. | TRBJ1-4 | TRBV4-3 | . | TGCGCCAGCAGCCAAGATCCACGGGGAACTAATGAAAAACTGTTTTTT | CASSQDPRGTNEKLFF
. | TRBJ1-4 | TRBV7-2 | TRBD1 | TGTGCCAGCAGATCACAGGGGGCAACTAATGAAAAACTGTTTTTT | CASRSQGATNEKLFF
. | TRBJ2-3 | TRBV27 | TRBD2 | TGTGCCAGCAGTTCCATTACAACTAGACTAGCGGCAAGCACAGATACGCAGTATTTT | CASSSITTRLAASTDTQYF
. | TRBJ2-1 | TRBV5-1 | TRBD2 | TGCGCCAGCAGCTTCGGACTAGCGGGGGAATACAATGAGCAGTTCTTC | CASSFGLAGEYNEQFF
few | TRBJ2-5 | TRBV28 | . | TGTGCCAGCAGTCCAGACTGGGCTGTCTCGGAGACCCAGTACTTC | CASSPDWAVSETQYF
. | TRBJ1-1 | TRBV18 | TRBD1 | TGTGCCAGCTCACCTCGGACAGGGGCGGCTTTCTTT | CASSPRTGAAFF
. | TRBJ1-1 | TRBV5-6 | . | TGTGCCAGCAGGGCCATAGGGGACAAGGGCACTGAAGCTTTCTTT | CASRAIGDKGTEAFF
. | TRBJ1-1 | TRBV6-1 | TRBD1 | TGTGCCAGCAGTAATTACAGGGGTACTGAAGCTTTCTTT | CASSNYRGTEAFF
. | TRBJ2-1 | TRBV12-3/TRBV12-4 | . | TGTGCCAGCAGTCCTGGGGACGGCTACAATGAGCAGTTCTTC | CASSPGDGYNEQFF
. | TRBJ1-2 | TRBV20-1 | . | TGCAGTGCTATCGTCGGCAGGGCAAACTATGGCTACACCTTC | CSAIVGRANYGYTF
. | TRBJ2-5 | TRBV29-1 | TRBD1 | TGCAGCGTCCATAGGGGGCACATTAGAGAGACCCAGTACTTC | CSVHRGHIRETQYF
. | TRBJ2-7 | TRBV27 | . | TGTGCCAGCCGTTACTCGAACTCCTACGAGCAGTACTTC | CASRYSNSYEQYF
. | TRBJ2-4 | TRBV5-6 | . | TGTGCCAGCAGCTTGGGGCGGGGCCAAAACATTAAGTACTTC | CASSLGRGQNIKYF